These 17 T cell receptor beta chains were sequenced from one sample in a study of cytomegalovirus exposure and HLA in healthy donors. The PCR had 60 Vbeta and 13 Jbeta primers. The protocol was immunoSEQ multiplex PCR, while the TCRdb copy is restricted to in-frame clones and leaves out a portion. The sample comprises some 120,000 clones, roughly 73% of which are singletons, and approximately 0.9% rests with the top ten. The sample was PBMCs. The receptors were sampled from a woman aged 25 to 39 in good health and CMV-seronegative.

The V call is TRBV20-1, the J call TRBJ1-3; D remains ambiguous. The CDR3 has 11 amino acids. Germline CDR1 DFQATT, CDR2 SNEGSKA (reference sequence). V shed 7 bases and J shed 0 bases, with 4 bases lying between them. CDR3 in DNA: TGCAGTGTTCACTCTGGAAACACCATATATTTT. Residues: CSVHSGNTIYF.

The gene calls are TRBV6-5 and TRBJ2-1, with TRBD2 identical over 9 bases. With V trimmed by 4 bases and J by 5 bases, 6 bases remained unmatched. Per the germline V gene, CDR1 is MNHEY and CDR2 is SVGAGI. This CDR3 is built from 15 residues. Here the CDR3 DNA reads TGTGCCAGCAGTTCCGGACTAGCGAGCAACAATGAGCAGTTCTTC. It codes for CASSSGLASNNEQFF.

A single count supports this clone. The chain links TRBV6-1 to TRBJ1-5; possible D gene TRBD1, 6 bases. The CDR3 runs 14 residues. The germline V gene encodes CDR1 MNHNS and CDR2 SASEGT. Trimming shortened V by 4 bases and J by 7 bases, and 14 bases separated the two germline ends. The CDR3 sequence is CASSAQGLGQPQHF. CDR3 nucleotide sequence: TGTGCCAGCAGTGCACAGGGATTGGGACAGCCCCAGCATTTT.

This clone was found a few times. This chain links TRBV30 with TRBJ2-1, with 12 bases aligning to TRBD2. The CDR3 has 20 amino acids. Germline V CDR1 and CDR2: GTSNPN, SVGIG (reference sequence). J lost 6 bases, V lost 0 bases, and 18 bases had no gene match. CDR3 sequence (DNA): TGTGCCTGGAGTGTACTGAGAACTAGCGGGGGGTCAGGTAGGGGCAATGAGCAGTTCTTC. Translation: CAWSVLRTSGGSGRGNEQFF.

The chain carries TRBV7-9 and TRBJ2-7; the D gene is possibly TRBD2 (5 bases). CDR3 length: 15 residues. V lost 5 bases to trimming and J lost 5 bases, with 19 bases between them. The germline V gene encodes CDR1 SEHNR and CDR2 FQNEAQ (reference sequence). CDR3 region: CASSPGMQPKDEQYF. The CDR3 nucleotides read TGTGCCAGCAGCCCCGGGATGCAGCCCAAGGACGAGCAGTACTTC.

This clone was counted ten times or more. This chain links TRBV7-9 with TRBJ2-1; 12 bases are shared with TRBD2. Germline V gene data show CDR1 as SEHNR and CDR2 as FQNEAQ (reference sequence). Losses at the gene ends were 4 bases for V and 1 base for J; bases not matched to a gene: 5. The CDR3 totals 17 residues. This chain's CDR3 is CASSWTLAGGSYNEQFF. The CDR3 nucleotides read TGTGCCAGCAGCTGGACACTAGCGGGGGGATCCTACAATGAGCAGTTCTTC.

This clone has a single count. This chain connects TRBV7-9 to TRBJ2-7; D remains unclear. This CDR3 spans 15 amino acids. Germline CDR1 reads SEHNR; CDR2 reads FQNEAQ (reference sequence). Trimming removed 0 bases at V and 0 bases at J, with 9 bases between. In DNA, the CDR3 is TGTGCCAGCAGCTTAGCCGGCAGGCTCTCCTACGAGCAGTACTTC. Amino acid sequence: CASSLAGRLSYEQYF.

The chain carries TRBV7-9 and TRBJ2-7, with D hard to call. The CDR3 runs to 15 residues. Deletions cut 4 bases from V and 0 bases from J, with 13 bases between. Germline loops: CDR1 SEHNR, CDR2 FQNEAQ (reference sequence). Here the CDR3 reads CASSSALQYSYEQYF. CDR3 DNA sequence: TGTGCCAGCAGCTCCGCACTACAATACTCCTACGAGCAGTACTTC.

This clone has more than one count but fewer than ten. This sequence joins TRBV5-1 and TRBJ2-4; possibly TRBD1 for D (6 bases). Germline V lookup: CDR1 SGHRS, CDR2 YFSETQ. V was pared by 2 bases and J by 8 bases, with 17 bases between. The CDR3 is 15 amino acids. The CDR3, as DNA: TGCGCCAGCAGCTTCGGACAGAACCTAAGGGACATTCAGTACTTC. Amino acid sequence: CASSFGQNLRDIQYF.

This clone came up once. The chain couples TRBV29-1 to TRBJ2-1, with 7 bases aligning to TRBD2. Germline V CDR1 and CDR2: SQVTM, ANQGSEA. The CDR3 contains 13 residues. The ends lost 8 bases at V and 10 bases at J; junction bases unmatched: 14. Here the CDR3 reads CSSRDYNADEQFF. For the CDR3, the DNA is TGCAGCTCACGGGACTATAACGCGGACGAGCAGTTCTTC.

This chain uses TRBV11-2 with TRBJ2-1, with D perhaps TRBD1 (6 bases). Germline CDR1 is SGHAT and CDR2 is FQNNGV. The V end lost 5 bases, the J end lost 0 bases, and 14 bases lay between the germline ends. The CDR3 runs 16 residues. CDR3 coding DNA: TGTGCCAGCAGCCCCGCTACAGGGAGCTCCTACAATGAGCAGTTCTTC. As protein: CASSPATGSSYNEQFF. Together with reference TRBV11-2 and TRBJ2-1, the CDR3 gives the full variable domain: EAGVAQSPRYKIIEKRQSVAFWCNPISGHATLYWYQQILGQGPKLLIQFQNNGVVDDSQLPKDRFSAERLKGVDSTLKIQPAKLEDSAVYLCASSPATGSSYNEQFFGPGTRLTVL.

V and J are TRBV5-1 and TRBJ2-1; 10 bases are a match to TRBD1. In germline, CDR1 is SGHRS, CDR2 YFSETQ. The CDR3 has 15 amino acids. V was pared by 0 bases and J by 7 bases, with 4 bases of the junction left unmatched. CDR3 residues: CASSLGQGAANEQFF. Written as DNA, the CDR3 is TGCGCCAGCAGCTTGGGACAGGGGGCAGCAAATGAGCAGTTCTTC.

The CDR3 DNA reads TGTGCCAGCACTTCCGCCTGGGACTACACCACAGATACGCAGTATTTT. This codes for CASTSAWDYTTDTQYF. The chain couples TRBV7-9 to TRBJ2-3, with 7 bases aligning to TRBD2. CDR3 length equals 16 residues. The V segment lost 7 bases and the J segment 2 bases; nucleotides outside the gene matches: 12. Germline CDR1 and CDR2: SEHNR and FQNEAQ (reference sequence).

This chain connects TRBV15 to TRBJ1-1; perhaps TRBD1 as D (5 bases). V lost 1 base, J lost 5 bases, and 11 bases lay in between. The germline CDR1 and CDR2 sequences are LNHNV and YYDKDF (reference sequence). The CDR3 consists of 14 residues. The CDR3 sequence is CATSRVGGTTEAFF. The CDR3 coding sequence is TGTGCCACCAGCAGAGTGGGGGGAACAACTGAAGCTTTCTTT.

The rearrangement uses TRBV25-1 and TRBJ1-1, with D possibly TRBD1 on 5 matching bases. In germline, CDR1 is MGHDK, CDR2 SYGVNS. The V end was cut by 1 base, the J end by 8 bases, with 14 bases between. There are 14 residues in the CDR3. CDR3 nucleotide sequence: TGTGCCAGCAGTGAATCCCCGCTGAGACAGGAAGCTTTCTTT. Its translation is CASSESPLRQEAFF.

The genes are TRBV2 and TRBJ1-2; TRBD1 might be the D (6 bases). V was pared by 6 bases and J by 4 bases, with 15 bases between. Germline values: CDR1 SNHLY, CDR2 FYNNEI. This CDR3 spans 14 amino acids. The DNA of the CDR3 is TGTGCCAGCAGGGTGGGGGGGGCCTCCTATGGCTACACCTTC. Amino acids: CASRVGGASYGYTF.

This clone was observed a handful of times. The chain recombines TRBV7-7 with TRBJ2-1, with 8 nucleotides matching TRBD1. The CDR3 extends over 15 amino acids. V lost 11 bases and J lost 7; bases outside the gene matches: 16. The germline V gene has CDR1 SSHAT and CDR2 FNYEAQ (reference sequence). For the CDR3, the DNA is TGTGCCGCAACAGCCTCAGGGGGCGCGAGTAATGAGCAGTTCTTC. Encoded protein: CAATASGGASNEQFF.